These 9 T cell receptor beta chains were all obtained from the same sample, sequenced in a study of cytomegalovirus exposure and HLA in healthy donors. Produced via immunoSEQ multiplex PCR; TCRdb's table is partial and in-frame only. Among 70,000 to 75,000 clones listed, approximately 94% were seen once. Sequenced input: PBMCs. The receptors come from a woman under 30 in good health and CMV-seronegative.

This clone was recorded once. The rearrangement joins TRBV7-9 to TRBJ2-5, with D possibly being TRBD1 (6 bases). The CDR3 loop spans 18 amino acids. CDR1 is SEHNR and CDR2 is FQNEAQ in the germline V gene (reference sequence). V lost 3 bases to trimming and J lost 0 bases, with 20 bases between them. The CDR3 DNA follows: TGTGCCAGCAGCTTGAAACAGGGTGCGAGTTTGGACCAAGAGACCCAGTACTTC. Translating it yields CASSLKQGASLDQETQYF.

In this sample, this clone turned up once. The chain employs TRBV5-4 and TRBJ2-1; TRBD2 matches at 7 bases. In germline, CDR1 is SGHNT, CDR2 YYREEE (reference sequence). This CDR3 is 14 amino acids long. The junction had 0 bases not matched to a gene; V was cut back by 0 bases and J by 3 bases. In DNA, the CDR3 is TGTGCCAGCAGCTTGGGGGGGGGCTACAATGAGCAGTTCTTC. It is translated as CASSLGGGYNEQFF.

V and J are TRBV6-1 and TRBJ2-2; D is unresolved. CDR1 is MNHNS, CDR2 SASEGT, per germline. Trimming took 2 bases from V and 0 from J, leaving 10 bases between them. The CDR3 has 16 amino acids. The CDR3 nucleotides read TGTGCCAGCAGTGAATACACACATCCGAACACCGGGGAGCTGTTTTTT. It is translated as CASSEYTHPNTGELFF.

The chain recombines TRBV5-6 with TRBJ2-3; 12 bases line up with TRBD2. The J segment lost 14 bases and the V segment lost 2 bases, leaving 3 bases of the junction unmatched. The CDR3 covers 12 residues. Germline lookup yields CDR1 SGHDT and CDR2 YYEEEE. For the CDR3, the DNA is TGTGCCAGCAGCTTTAGACTAGCGGGGGTGTATTTT. Its protein product is CASSFRLAGVYF.

The chain couples TRBV4-1 to TRBJ2-1, with 10 bases identical to TRBD2. Germline V gene data show CDR1 as MGHRA and CDR2 as YSYEKL. Trimming removed 0 bases from V and 2 bases from J; junction bases left unmatched: 7. The CDR3 length is 18 residues. CDR3 sequence: CASSQDPGLAETYNEQFF. CDR3 bases: TGCGCCAGCAGCCAAGACCCCGGACTAGCGGAAACCTACAATGAGCAGTTCTTC.

The chain combines TRBV11-2 with TRBJ2-5, with 7 bases that match TRBD1. The CDR3 runs 13 residues. Trimming took 0 bases from V and 8 from J; bases not matched to a gene: 3. Germline assignment: CDR1 SGHAT and CDR2 FQNNGV. In nucleotides, the CDR3 is TGTGCCAGCAGCTTAGAGTTAGGGGGCACCCAGTACTTC. Translation: CASSLELGGTQYF.

This clone appeared a single time. The rearrangement joins TRBV7-6 to TRBJ2-2; weak D call: TRBD1 (6 bases). There are 17 residues in the CDR3. CDR1 and CDR2 from the germline V gene are SGHVS and FNYEAQ. Trimming took 0 bases from V and 1 from J, leaving 12 bases between them. The CDR3 here is CASSLAGADQNTGELFF. CDR3 bases: TGTGCCAGCAGCTTAGCGGGGGCCGACCAGAACACCGGGGAGCTGTTTTTT. The variable domain in full, completed from reference TRBV7-6 and TRBJ2-2, reads GAGVSQSPRYKVTKRGQDVALRCDPISGHVSLYWYRQALGQGPEFLTYFNYEAQQDKSGLPNDRFSAERPEGSISTLTIQRTEQRDSAMYRCASSLAGADQNTGELFFGEGSRLTVL.

This sequence joins TRBV21-1 and TRBJ1-2; the table's D call TRBD1 went unverified against the DNA. TRBV21-1 corresponds to a pseudogene. The CDR3 covers 17 residues. The DNA of the CDR3 is TGTGCCAGCAGCACACACCCAGGACAGGGGGCGTGGTATGGCTACACCTTC. It yields the protein CASSTHPGQGAWYGYTF.

This rearrangement joins TRBV7-2 to TRBJ1-5; D perhaps matches TRBD1 (6 bases). V was trimmed by 3 bases and J by 2 bases, leaving 14 bases between them. The CDR3 covers 16 residues. From germline, CDR1 is SGHTA and CDR2 FQGNSA. CDR3 bases: TGTGCCAGCAGCTTGGCCAGGGGAATTGGCAATCAGCCCCAGCATTTT. It encodes CASSLARGIGNQPQHF.